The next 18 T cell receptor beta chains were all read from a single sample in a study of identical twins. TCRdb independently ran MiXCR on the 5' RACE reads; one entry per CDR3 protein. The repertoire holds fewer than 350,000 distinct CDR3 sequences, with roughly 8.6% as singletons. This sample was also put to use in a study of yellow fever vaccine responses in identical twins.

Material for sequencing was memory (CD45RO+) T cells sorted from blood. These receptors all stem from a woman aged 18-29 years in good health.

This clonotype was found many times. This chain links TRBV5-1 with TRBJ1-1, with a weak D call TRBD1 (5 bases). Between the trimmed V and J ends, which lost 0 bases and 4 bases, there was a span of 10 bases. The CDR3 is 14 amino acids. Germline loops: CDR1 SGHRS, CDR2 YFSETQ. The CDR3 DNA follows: TGCGCCAGCAGCTTGGGGCAGGGAATCACTGAAGCTTTCTTT. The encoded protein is CASSLGQGITEAFF. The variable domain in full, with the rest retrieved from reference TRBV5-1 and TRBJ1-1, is KAGVTQTPRYLIKTRGQQVTLSCSPISGHRSVSWYQQTPGQGLQFLFEYFSETQRNKGNFPGRFSGRQFSNSRSEMNVSTLELGDSALYLCASSLGQGITEAFFGQGTRLTVV.

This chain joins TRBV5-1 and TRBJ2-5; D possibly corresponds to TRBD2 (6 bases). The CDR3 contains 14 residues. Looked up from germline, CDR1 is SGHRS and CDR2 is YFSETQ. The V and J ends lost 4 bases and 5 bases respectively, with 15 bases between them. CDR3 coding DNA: TGCGCCAGCAGCCCCGGACGGGGGAGGGAGACCCAGTACTTC. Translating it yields CASSPGRGRETQYF.

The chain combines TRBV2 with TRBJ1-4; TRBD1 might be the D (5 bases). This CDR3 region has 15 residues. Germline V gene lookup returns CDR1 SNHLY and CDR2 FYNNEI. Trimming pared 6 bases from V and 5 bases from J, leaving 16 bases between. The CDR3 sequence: CASSLGVAENEKLFF. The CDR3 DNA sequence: TGTGCCAGCAGCTTGGGGGTTGCCGAAAATGAAAAACTGTTTTTT.

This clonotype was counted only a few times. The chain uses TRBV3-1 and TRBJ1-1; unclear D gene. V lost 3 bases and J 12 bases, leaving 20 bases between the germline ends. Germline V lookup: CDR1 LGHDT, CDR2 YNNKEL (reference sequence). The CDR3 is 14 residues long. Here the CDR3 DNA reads TGTGCCAGCAGCCAGACTGTGGAGGCGAGATCCCCTTTCTTT. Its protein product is CASSQTVEARSPFF.

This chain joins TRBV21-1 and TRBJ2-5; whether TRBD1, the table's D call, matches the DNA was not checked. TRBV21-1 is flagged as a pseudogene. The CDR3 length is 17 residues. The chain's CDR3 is CASSKENPKAPRISQYF. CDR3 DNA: TGTGCCAGCAGCAAAGAAAATCCCAAGGCCCCAAGGATTTCCCAGTACTTC.

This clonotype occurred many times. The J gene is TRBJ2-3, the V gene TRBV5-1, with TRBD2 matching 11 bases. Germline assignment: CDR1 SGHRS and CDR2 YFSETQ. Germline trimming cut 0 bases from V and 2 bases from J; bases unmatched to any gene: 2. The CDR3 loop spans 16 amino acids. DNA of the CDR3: TGCGCCAGCAGCTTGGGACTAGCGGGACTCACAGATACGCAGTATTTT. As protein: CASSLGLAGLTDTQYF.

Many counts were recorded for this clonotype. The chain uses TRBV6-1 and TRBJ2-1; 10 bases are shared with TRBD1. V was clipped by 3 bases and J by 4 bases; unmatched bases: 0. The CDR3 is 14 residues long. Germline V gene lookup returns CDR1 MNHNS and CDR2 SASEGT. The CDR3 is CASSEGQGYNEQFF. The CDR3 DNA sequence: TGTGCCAGCAGTGAGGGACAGGGGTACAATGAGCAGTTCTTC.

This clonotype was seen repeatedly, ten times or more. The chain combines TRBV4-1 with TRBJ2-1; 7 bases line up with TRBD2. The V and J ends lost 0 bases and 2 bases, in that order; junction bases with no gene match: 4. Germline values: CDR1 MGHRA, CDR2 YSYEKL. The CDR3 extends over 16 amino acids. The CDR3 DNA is TGCGCCAGCAGCCAAGAAGCGGGAATCACCTACAATGAGCAGTTCTTC. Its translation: CASSQEAGITYNEQFF.

The CDR3 protein is CSAREAFF. The CDR3 bases are TGCAGTGCTAGGGAAGCTTTCTTT. The genes are TRBV20-1 and TRBJ1-1; no firm D call. CDR1 is DFQATT, CDR2 SNEGSKA, per germline (reference sequence). CDR3 length: 8 amino acids. V was cut by 3 bases and J by 8 bases, with 1 base left in between.

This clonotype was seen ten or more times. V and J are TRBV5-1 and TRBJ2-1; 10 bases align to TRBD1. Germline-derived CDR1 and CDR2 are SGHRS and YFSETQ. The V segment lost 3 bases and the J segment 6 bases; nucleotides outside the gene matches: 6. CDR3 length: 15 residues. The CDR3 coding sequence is TGCGCCAGCAGCTCCGGGACAGGGGTGCTCAATGAGCAGTTCTTC. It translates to CASSSGTGVLNEQFF.

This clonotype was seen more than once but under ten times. CDR3 sequence reads: CATLDSASSYEQYF. The CDR3 DNA sequence: TGTGCCACCCTGGACAGCGCAAGCTCCTACGAGCAGTACTTC. This sequence joins TRBV10-3 and TRBJ2-7, with D possibly TRBD1 on 6 matching bases. CDR1 and CDR2 (germline): ENHRY, SYGVKD. Trimming shortened V by 10 bases and J by 0 bases, and 16 bases separated the two germline ends. The CDR3 totals 14 residues.

CDR3 sequence: CASTGDIGYNQPQHF. In nucleotides, the CDR3 is TGTGCCAGCACTGGGGACATAGGATACAATCAGCCCCAGCATTTT. V gene TRBV2 combines with J gene TRBJ1-5; D might be TRBD1 (6 bases). The CDR3 spans 15 residues. V shed 7 bases and J shed 3 bases, with 16 bases lying between them. Germline V CDR1 and CDR2: SNHLY, FYNNEI.

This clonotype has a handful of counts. This CDR3 is CASSSRREGVYTEAFF. The CDR3 nucleotides read TGTGCCAGCAGTTCCCGGAGGGAGGGGGTTTACACTGAAGCTTTCTTT. V usage is TRBV27 and J usage is TRBJ1-1; D may be TRBD1 (6 bases). The germline V gene has CDR1 MNHEY and CDR2 SMNVEV (reference sequence). Between the trimmed V and J ends, which lost 4 bases and 3 bases, there was a span of 18 bases. This CDR3 spans 16 amino acids.

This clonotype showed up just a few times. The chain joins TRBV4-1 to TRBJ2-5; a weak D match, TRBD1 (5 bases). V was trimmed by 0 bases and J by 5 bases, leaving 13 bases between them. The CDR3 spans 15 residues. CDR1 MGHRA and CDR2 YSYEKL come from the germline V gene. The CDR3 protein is CASSQDPRTIETQYF. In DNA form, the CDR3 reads TGCGCCAGCAGCCAAGATCCACGGACAATCGAGACCCAGTACTTC.

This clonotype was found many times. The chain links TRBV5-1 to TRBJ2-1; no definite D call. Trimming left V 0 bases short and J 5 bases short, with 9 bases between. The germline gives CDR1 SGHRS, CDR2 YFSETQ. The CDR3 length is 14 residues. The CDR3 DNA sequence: TGCGCCAGCAGCTTGGGTTACAAAAACAATGAGCAGTTCTTC. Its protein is CASSLGYKNNEQFF.

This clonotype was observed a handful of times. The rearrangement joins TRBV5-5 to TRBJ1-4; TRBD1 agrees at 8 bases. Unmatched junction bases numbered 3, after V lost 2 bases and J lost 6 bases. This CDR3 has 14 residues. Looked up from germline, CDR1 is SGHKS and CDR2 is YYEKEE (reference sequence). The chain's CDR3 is CASSFQGADEKLFF. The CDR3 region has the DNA TGTGCCAGCAGCTTTCAGGGGGCTGATGAAAAACTGTTTTTT.

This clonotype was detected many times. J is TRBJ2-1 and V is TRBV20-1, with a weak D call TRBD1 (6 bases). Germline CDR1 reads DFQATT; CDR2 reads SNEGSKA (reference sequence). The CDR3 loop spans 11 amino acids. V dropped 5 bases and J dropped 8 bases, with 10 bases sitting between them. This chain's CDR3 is CSAETGYEQFF. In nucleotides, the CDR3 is TGCAGTGCTGAAACAGGGTATGAGCAGTTCTTC.

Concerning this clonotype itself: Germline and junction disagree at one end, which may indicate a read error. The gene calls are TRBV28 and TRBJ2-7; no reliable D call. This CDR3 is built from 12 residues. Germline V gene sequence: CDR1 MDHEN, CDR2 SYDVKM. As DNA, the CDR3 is TGTGCCAGCAGTTCATTGGGCCAGCAAGGCGTCTTC. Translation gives CASSSLGQQGVF. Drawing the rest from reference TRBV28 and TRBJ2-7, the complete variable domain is DVKVTQSSRYLVKRTGEKVFLECVQDMDHENMFWYRQDPGLGLRLIYFSYDVKMKEKGDIPEGYSVSREKKERFSLILESASTNQTSMYLCASSSLGQQGVFGPGTRLTVT.